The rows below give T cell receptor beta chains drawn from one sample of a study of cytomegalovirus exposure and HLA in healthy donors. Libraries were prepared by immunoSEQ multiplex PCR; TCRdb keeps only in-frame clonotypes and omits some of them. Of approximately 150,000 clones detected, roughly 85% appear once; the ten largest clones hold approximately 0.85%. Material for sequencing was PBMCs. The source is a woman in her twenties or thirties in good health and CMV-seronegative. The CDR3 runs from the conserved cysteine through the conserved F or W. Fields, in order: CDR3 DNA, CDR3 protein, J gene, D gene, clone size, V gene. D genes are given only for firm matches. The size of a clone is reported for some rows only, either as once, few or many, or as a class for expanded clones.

CDR3 DNA: TGTGCCAGCAGCTTGGGCCCCACAGTGGCTGAAGCTTTCTTT
CDR3 protein: CASSLGPTVAEAFF
J gene: TRBJ1-1
D gene: -
clone size: -
V gene: TRBV7-3

CDR3 DNA: TGCGCCAGCAGTCTAGACGGGGGGACCTACAATGAGCAGTTCTTC
CDR3 protein: CASSLDGGTYNEQFF
J gene: TRBJ2-1
D gene: TRBD2
clone size: few
V gene: TRBV5-1

CDR3 DNA: TGTGCCAGCAGCCAAGGCGGGGGTAGCAATCAGCCCCAGCATTTT
CDR3 protein: CASSQGGGSNQPQHF
J gene: TRBJ1-5
D gene: -
clone size: few
V gene: TRBV14

CDR3 DNA: TGTGCCTGGACCACACAGGGCCCCTACGAGCAGTACTTC
CDR3 protein: CAWTTQGPYEQYF
J gene: TRBJ2-7
D gene: -
clone size: -
V gene: TRBV30

CDR3 DNA: TGTGCCAGCTCACCAGACAGGGGACCCTACGAGCAGTACTTC
CDR3 protein: CASSPDRGPYEQYF
J gene: TRBJ2-7
D gene: TRBD1
clone size: -
V gene: TRBV18

CDR3 DNA: TGTGCCAGCAGTTTAAATACAGGGGGCCACGAGCAGTACTTC
CDR3 protein: CASSLNTGGHEQYF
J gene: TRBJ2-7
D gene: TRBD1
clone size: -
V gene: TRBV27

CDR3 DNA: TGTGCCAGCAGGCTAGCGGGAGCCAACGAGCAGTACTTC
CDR3 protein: CASRLAGANEQYF
J gene: TRBJ2-7
D gene: TRBD2
clone size: -
V gene: TRBV7-2

CDR3 DNA: TGTGCCACCCAGGGGAATAACTACGAGCAGTACTTC
CDR3 protein: CATQGNNYEQYF
J gene: TRBJ2-7
D gene: -
clone size: once
V gene: TRBV27

CDR3 DNA: TGCGCCAGCAAACAGACTAGCTCCTACAATGAGCAGTTCTTC
CDR3 protein: CASKQTSSYNEQFF
J gene: TRBJ2-1
D gene: -
clone size: few
V gene: TRBV4-3

CDR3 DNA: TGTGCCAGCAGTTACCCCGGCCAGGGGGTAGATACGCAGTATTTT
CDR3 protein: CASSYPGQGVDTQYF
J gene: TRBJ2-3
D gene: TRBD1
clone size: -
V gene: TRBV6-6

CDR3 DNA: TGTGCCAGCAGCTTAGTAGGGGTCGGTACAGGGGGTGCGAACACTGAAGCTTTCTTT
CDR3 protein: CASSLVGVGTGGANTEAFF
J gene: TRBJ1-1
D gene: TRBD1
clone size: -
V gene: TRBV7-8

CDR3 DNA: TGTGCCAGCAGCTTAGAGGGACTAGCGGACAATGAGCAGTTCTTC
CDR3 protein: CASSLEGLADNEQFF
J gene: TRBJ2-1
D gene: TRBD2
clone size: -
V gene: TRBV7-9

CDR3 DNA: TGTGCCAGCAGCCGGGGGGAATACACTAGCACAGATACGCAGTATTTT
CDR3 protein: CASSRGEYTSTDTQYF
J gene: TRBJ2-3
D gene: TRBD2
clone size: once
V gene: TRBV7-9

CDR3 DNA: TGTGCCAGCAGCTCTCCCAGAGCGTCTAGCGGGAGGCAGTACAATGAGCAGTTCTTC
CDR3 protein: CASSSPRASSGRQYNEQFF
J gene: TRBJ2-1
D gene: TRBD2
clone size: -
V gene: TRBV7-2

CDR3 DNA: TGTGCCACCAGCGACAGTCAAGAGACCCAGTACTTC
CDR3 protein: CATSDSQETQYF
J gene: TRBJ2-5
D gene: -
clone size: -
V gene: TRBV10-3

CDR3 DNA: TGTGCCAGCAGTTCACTCCGGGACAGGGGCACCGGGGAGCTGTTTTTT
CDR3 protein: CASSSLRDRGTGELFF
J gene: TRBJ2-2
D gene: TRBD1
clone size: -
V gene: TRBV27

CDR3 DNA: TGTGCCTGGAGTAACCCCGGACAGGGATTATCGCGAGAGCAGTACTTC
CDR3 protein: CAWSNPGQGLSREQYF
J gene: TRBJ2-7
D gene: TRBD1
clone size: -
V gene: TRBV30

CDR3 DNA: TGCGCCAGCAGCCCCGGAACAGAGCCGATCTTGAAAAAACTGTTTTTT
CDR3 protein: CASSPGTEPILKKLFF
J gene: TRBJ1-4
D gene: -
clone size: -
V gene: TRBV5-1

CDR3 DNA: TGCGCCAGCAGCTTGGATGGGACAGGGTGGGGGCCGGACACTGAAGCTTTCTTT
CDR3 protein: CASSLDGTGWGPDTEAFF
J gene: TRBJ1-1
D gene: TRBD1
clone size: -
V gene: TRBV5-1

CDR3 DNA: TGTGCCAGCAGCCGCGGGACAGGGGACGATGGCTACACCTTC
CDR3 protein: CASSRGTGDDGYTF
J gene: TRBJ1-2
D gene: TRBD1
clone size: -
V gene: TRBV14

CDR3 DNA: TGTGCCAGCAGCGGGACAGGGGGCGACCACGAGCAGTACTTC
CDR3 protein: CASSGTGGDHEQYF
J gene: TRBJ2-7
D gene: TRBD1
clone size: -
V gene: TRBV7-9

CDR3 DNA: TGTGCCAGCCGAACAGCCGGACATTTCTCCTACGAGCAGTACTTC
CDR3 protein: CASRTAGHFSYEQYF
J gene: TRBJ2-7
D gene: -
clone size: -
V gene: TRBV19

CDR3 DNA: TGTGCCAGCAGCGTAGCAGGAGTCCGGGGAGGTATTGCTGGGGCCAACGTCCTGACTTTC
CDR3 protein: CASSVAGVRGGIAGANVLTF
J gene: TRBJ2-6
D gene: -
clone size: -
V gene: TRBV9

CDR3 DNA: TGCGCCAGCACGGGGGATGGTGGCTACACCTTC
CDR3 protein: CASTGDGGYTF
J gene: TRBJ1-2
D gene: -
clone size: -
V gene: TRBV5-1

CDR3 DNA: TGCAGCGTTGCTGGGACAGGGGGCTGGGAGACCCAGTACTTC
CDR3 protein: CSVAGTGGWETQYF
J gene: TRBJ2-5
D gene: TRBD1
clone size: -
V gene: TRBV29-1

CDR3 DNA: TGTGCCAGCAGCGTAGATCTAGCTCCCAACATTCAGTACTTC
CDR3 protein: CASSVDLAPNIQYF
J gene: TRBJ2-4
D gene: -
clone size: -
V gene: TRBV9

CDR3 DNA: TGTGCCAGCAGCTTATGGACAGGGGGCGCTTCAGATACGCAGTATTTT
CDR3 protein: CASSLWTGGASDTQYF
J gene: TRBJ2-3
D gene: TRBD1
clone size: -
V gene: TRBV5-6